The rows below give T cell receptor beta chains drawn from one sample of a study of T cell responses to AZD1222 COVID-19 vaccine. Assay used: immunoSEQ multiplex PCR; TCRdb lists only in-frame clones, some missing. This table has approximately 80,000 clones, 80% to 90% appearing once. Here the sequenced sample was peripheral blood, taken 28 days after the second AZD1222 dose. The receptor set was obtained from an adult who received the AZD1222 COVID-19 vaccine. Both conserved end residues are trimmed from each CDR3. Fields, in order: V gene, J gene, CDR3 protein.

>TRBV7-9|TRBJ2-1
ASSSRTGGYNEQF
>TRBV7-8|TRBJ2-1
ASSSRDPTSEQF
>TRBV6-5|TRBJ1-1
ASTATGTNTEAF
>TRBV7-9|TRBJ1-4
ASSRFAGGLNEKLF
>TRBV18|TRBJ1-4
ASSSDRGNEKLF
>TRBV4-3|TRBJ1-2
ASSQDRQYGYT
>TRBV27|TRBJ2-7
ASQGGYEQY
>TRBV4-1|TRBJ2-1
ASSPGTRRSNEQF
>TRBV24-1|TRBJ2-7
ATSAGAGGFEQY
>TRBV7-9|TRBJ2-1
ASSLMSGSAEQF
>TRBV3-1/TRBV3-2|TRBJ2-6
ASSPGAGANVLT
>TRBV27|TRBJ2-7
ASSSGRVYEQY
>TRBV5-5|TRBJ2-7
ASSLDRDYEQY
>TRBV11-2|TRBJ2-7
ASSPGTPYEQY
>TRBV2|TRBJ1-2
ASSVETNYGYT
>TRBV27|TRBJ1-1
ASSLTRRGTEAF
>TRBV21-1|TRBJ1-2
ASSHLTGNYGYT
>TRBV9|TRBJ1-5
ASSVGPGSNQPQH
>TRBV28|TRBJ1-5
ASRDPIGRFGQPQH
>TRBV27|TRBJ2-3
ASSGTGGIDTQY
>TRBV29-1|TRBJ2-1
SVRQGRDEQF
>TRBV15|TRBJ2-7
ATSRELDTSYEQY
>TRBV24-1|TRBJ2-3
ATSDLLFADTQY
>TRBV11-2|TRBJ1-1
ASSLDQGSAPEAF
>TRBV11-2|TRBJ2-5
ASSLRSGQGRETQY
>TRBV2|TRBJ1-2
ASSDVDTNYGYT
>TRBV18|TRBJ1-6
ASSPQQGQGRSPLH
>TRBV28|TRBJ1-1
ATSLWGRSNTEAF
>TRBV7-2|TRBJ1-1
ASSLVRGEGAEAF
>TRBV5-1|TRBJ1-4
ASRTQGARQEKLF
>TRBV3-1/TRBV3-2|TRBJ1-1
ASSPLGQGGGTEAF